The following is a TCR beta chain sequence with its context. The CDR3 length is 15 residues. Germline V lookup: CDR1 MNHNS, CDR2 SASEGT. Trimming at V came to 6 bases and at J to 0 bases, leaving 5 bases not matched to a gene. The data were produced by immunoSEQ multiplex PCR, yet TCRdb's version contains in-frame clones alone and is incomplete. This table has 70,000 to 95,000 clones, 95% to 98% appearing once. These data are taken from a study of technical replicates of blood from a handful of donors. Sequenced material: T cells isolated from PBMCs. This chain uses TRBV6-1 with TRBJ2-7, with 10 bases fitting TRBD2. This TCR derives from a human donor in good health. This CDR3 is CASRPTSGNSYEQYF. The CDR3 DNA reads as TGTGCCAGCAGACCTACTAGCGGGAACTCCTACGAGCAGTACTTC.